This T cell receptor beta chain was found in a study of T cell repertoires in cytomegalovirus infection. Study information: Through public TCR beta signatures, both CMV infection and matching HLA type were indicated.

In TCRdb, the reads were re-called with MiXCR into one record per CDR3 protein. The table records about 460,000 distinct CDR3 sequences, roughly 12% of them present only once. Whole-study findings and limits: Summed frequency of shared TCR beta families picked out CMV carriers who also had the relevant HLA. In two of eight donors, the top clonotype was HLA-C-restricted CMV-specific.

Germline-derived CDR1 and CDR2 are MGHDK and SYGVNS. This CDR3 is 14 amino acids long. V lost 1 base to trimming and J lost 8 bases, with 12 bases between them. This clonotype was picked up many times. Its matching antigen is unknown. The chain carries TRBV25-1 and TRBJ2-1, with D possibly being TRBD1 or TRBD2 (5 bases each). The sequenced material came from PBMCs. The sequence derives from a human donor in good health (CMV status not recorded). Some clones in this sample may be carry-over from other donors' samples. CDR3: CASSEFEGLDEQFF. CDR3 DNA sequence: TGTGCCAGCAGTGAATTTGAGGGGTTGGATGAGCAGTTCTTC.